The 20 T cell receptor beta chains below all came from one sample that was sequenced in a study of blood T cell repertoires in COVID-19. Produced via immunoSEQ multiplex PCR; TCRdb's table is partial and in-frame only. The sample has about 76,000 clones, approximately 78% seen once; the top ten hold under 35%. The sample taken for sequencing was peripheral blood. All receptors derive from a human donor in a cohort sampled during active COVID-19.

CDR3 in DNA: TGTGCCAGCAGTTCCTACAGGGGCGGCAATCAGCCCCAGCATTTT. Protein: CASSSYRGGNQPQHF. This chain connects TRBV6-5 to TRBJ1-5, with 7 bases that match TRBD1. Germline assignment: CDR1 MNHEY and CDR2 SVGAGI. The CDR3 is 15 amino acids. The trim removed 4 bases at V and 2 bases at J, leaving 5 bases unmatched.

This chain uses TRBV12-3 or TRBV12-4 with TRBJ1-1; D remains unclear. The CDR3 has 11 amino acids. The V end was cut by 1 base, the J end by 7 bases, with 4 bases between. The CDR3 is CASSLGGEAFF. CDR3 DNA sequence: TGTGCCAGCAGTTTAGGAGGTGAAGCTTTCTTT.

This chain links TRBV7-8 with TRBJ2-1, with D uncertain. Trimming cost V 5 bases and J 15 bases, with 17 bases left between them. Germline V gene lookup returns CDR1 SGHVS and CDR2 FQNEAQ. The CDR3 has 12 residues. CDR3 bases: TGTGCCAGCAGCCCCAGAACCCCGACTCTGTTCTTC. As protein: CASSPRTPTLFF.

This chain connects TRBV4-1 to TRBJ2-1; maybe TRBD1 (5 bases). Germline V gives CDR1 MGHRA, CDR2 YSYEKL. The CDR3 runs 15 residues. V lost 0 bases and J 4 bases, leaving 10 bases between the germline ends. The CDR3 coding sequence is TGCGCCAGCAGCCAAGACCAGGGCCGTTACAATGAGCAGTTCTTC. Amino acid sequence: CASSQDQGRYNEQFF.

The chain employs TRBV6-5 and TRBJ2-5, with D tentatively TRBD2 (5 bases). The CDR3 runs 13 residues. CDR1 and CDR2 from the germline V gene are MNHEY and SVGAGI. Trimming took 5 bases from V and 4 from J, leaving 11 bases between them. The DNA for the CDR3 is TGTGCCAGCAGTCCCCCTGGGAGAGAGACCCAGTACTTC. This sequence encodes CASSPPGRETQYF.

The DNA for the CDR3 is TGTGCCAGCAGCCGATCGGCGACAGTCACCGGGGAGCTGTTTTTT. Translation: CASSRSATVTGELFF. The chain joins TRBV3-1 (or the pseudogene TRBV3-2) to TRBJ2-2; D may be TRBD1 (5 bases). CDR3 length: 15 amino acids. CDR1 and CDR2 from the germline V gene are LGHDT and YNNKEL (reference sequence). V was shortened by 4 bases and J by 4 bases, with 13 bases between the two germline ends.

This rearrangement joins TRBV20-1 to TRBJ2-5; 10 nucleotides match TRBD2. In germline, CDR1 is DFQATT, CDR2 SNEGSKA (reference sequence). The CDR3 totals 14 residues. The trim removed 3 bases at V and 9 bases at J, leaving 10 bases unmatched. CDR3 DNA sequence: TGCAGTGCTAGTAGACTAGCGGGCTTGGGGGCCCAGTACTTC. It yields the protein CSASRLAGLGAQYF.

The V gene is TRBV7-9, the J gene TRBJ1-6; unclear D gene. Trimming took 5 bases from V and 5 from J, leaving 4 bases between them. The CDR3 totals 12 residues. Germline CDR1 is SEHNR and CDR2 is FQNEAQ (reference sequence). CDR3 region: CASSLDNSPLHF. The CDR3, as DNA: TGTGCCAGCAGCCTCGATAATTCACCCCTCCACTTT.

This clone was counted a few times. The chain couples TRBV15 to TRBJ2-5; TRBD2 agrees at 9 bases. The trim removed 0 bases at V and 9 bases at J, leaving 17 bases unmatched. Per the germline V gene, CDR1 is LNHNV and CDR2 is YYDKDF (reference sequence). This CDR3 is 18 amino acids long. The CDR3 region has the DNA TGTGCCACCAGCAGAGATCCGCCCGGACTAGCGAGCATCGTGGCCCAGTACTTC. This gives the protein CATSRDPPGLASIVAQYF.

The rearrangement joins TRBV11-3 to TRBJ2-1; D unclear. Germline values: CDR1 SGHNT, CDR2 YENEEA. V lost 5 bases, J lost 6 bases, and 11 bases lay in between. The CDR3 length is 13 residues. The CDR3 region has the DNA TGTGCCAGCAGCACGTTATCCGGCAATGAGCAGTTCTTC. Translated: CASSTLSGNEQFF.

V and J are TRBV18 and TRBJ1-4, with D possibly matching TRBD1 (5 bases). The CDR3 has 13 residues. Trimming stripped 3 bases from V and 10 bases from J, with 12 bases between. CDR1 KGHSH and CDR2 LQKENI come from the germline V gene. CDR3 in amino acids: CASSPGGAGKLFF. The CDR3 DNA sequence: TGTGCCAGCTCACCGGGCGGGGCAGGAAAACTGTTTTTT.

The J gene is TRBJ2-3, the V gene TRBV29-1, with 7 bases identical to TRBD2. The germline gives CDR1 SQVTM, CDR2 ANQGSEA. This CDR3 region has 11 residues. CDR3: CTGTTTDTQYF. The CDR3 region has the DNA TGCACGGGGACTACTACAGATACGCAGTATTTT.

In nucleotides, the CDR3 is TGTGCCAGCAGGCCCCGGGACACCTCTCCGCCCCAGCATTTT. Translation: CASRPRDTSPPQHF. The rearrangement links TRBV6-5 to TRBJ1-5; a possible D gene is TRBD1 (6 bases). Germline V gene sequence: CDR1 MNHEY, CDR2 SVGAGI. The CDR3 has 14 amino acids. V was cut by 6 bases and J by 9 bases, with 18 bases left in between.

Details on this clone: A junction boundary mismatches the germline segment, possibly from a read error. The genes are TRBV7-7 and TRBJ2-2, with 8 bases that match TRBD1. CDR1 is SSHAT and CDR2 is FNYEAQ in the germline V gene (reference sequence). The CDR3 sequence is 15 residues long. The CDR3: CASSFGRGLTGELFF. The DNA for the CDR3 is TGTGCTAGCAGCTTCGGCAGGGGGCTAACCGGGGAGCTGTTTTTT.

In this sample, this clone is medium-sized. The chain joins TRBV6-4 to TRBJ2-1; D possibly corresponds to TRBD2 (7 bases). V was cut by 0 bases and J by 4 bases, with 19 bases left in between. CDR3 length: 18 residues. Germline CDR1 is MRHNA and CDR2 is SNTAGT. The CDR3 DNA sequence: TGTGCCAGCAGTGACTCAGGTGGGGGGGCCGGTACTTACAATGAGCAGTTCTTC. Its protein is CASSDSGGGAGTYNEQFF.

The genes are TRBV5-1 and TRBJ2-3; D perhaps matches TRBD2 (6 bases). Germline V lookup: CDR1 SGHRS, CDR2 YFSETQ. The CDR3 has 14 residues. The V end lost 3 bases, the J end lost 0 bases, and 8 bases lay between the germline ends. The DNA for the CDR3 is TGCGCCAGCAGCTCGGGACTGAGCACAGATACGCAGTATTTT. Translating it yields CASSSGLSTDTQYF.

The V and J genes are TRBV5-4 and TRBJ2-7; possible D gene TRBD1, 6 bases. There are 13 residues in the CDR3. The ends were cut back, 3 bases at V and 2 bases at J, with 9 bases in the middle. The germline V gene has CDR1 SGHNT and CDR2 YYREEE (reference sequence). CDR3 sequence: CASSYGQPYEQYF. The CDR3 DNA sequence: TGTGCCAGCAGCTATGGACAGCCCTACGAGCAGTACTTC.

This chain uses TRBV2 with TRBJ1-5; D is unresolved. Germline values: CDR1 SNHLY, CDR2 FYNNEI. V was cut by 3 bases and J by 4 bases, with 10 bases left in between. This CDR3 contains 14 residues. The CDR3 nucleotides read TGTGCCAGCAGTGACCCAGCGAGAAATCAGCCCCAGCATTTT. Residues: CASSDPARNQPQHF.

This clone was seen only once. The genes are TRBV5-6 and TRBJ1-6; 10 positions match TRBD1. Germline V gene sequence: CDR1 SGHDT, CDR2 YYEEEE. This CDR3 spans 15 amino acids. With 1 base clipped from V and 7 bases from J, the junction kept 2 bases outside the gene matches. This CDR3 is CASSLPGQGNSPLHF. The CDR3 nucleotides read TGTGCCAGCAGCTTGCCGGGACAGGGGAATTCACCCCTCCACTTT.

The rearrangement joins TRBV12-3 or TRBV12-4 to TRBJ1-2; D possibly corresponds to TRBD1 (5 bases). Trimming took 5 bases from V and 6 from J, leaving 13 bases between them. The CDR3 runs to 13 residues. The CDR3 sequence is CASSPGTRDGYTF. DNA for the CDR3: TGTGCCAGCAGTCCCGGGACTAGAGATGGCTACACCTTC.